This T cell receptor (beta chain) was obtained from a study of T cell responses to AZD1222 COVID-19 vaccine. Study-level findings and limits: Regions 160-218 and 743-854 dominated among vaccine-associated CD4 TCRs spanning spike. Donor demographics were predominantly white British with a female majority; clonal diversity may be underestimated. Repertoires were obtained solely post-peak T cell response.

Only a few counts were recorded for this clone. Its antigen remains unidentified. CDR1 and CDR2 (germline): SGHRS, YFSETQ. The CDR3 contains 19 residues. The J segment lost 6 bases and the V segment lost 1 base, leaving 21 bases of the junction unmatched. Assay used: immunoSEQ multiplex PCR; TCRdb lists only in-frame clones, some missing. The sample holds about 70,000 clones, 85% to 90% seen once. The sample in question was peripheral blood, obtained 28 days after the second dose of the MenACWY control vaccine. This receptor was taken from an adult who received the MenACWY meningococcal vaccine as a control. The chain links TRBV5-1 to TRBJ2-7; 8 nucleotides line up with TRBD1. CDR3 coding DNA: TGCGCCAGCAGCTTGATGATTCGGACAGGGACTCTAAAAGTATCCGAGCAGTACTTC. Amino acids: CASSLMIRTGTLKVSEQYF.